This T cell receptor beta chain was recorded in a study of HIV-infected patients and healthy controls. Regarding the study as a whole: Diversity differences between study cohorts were not due to their slight age and sex differences. HIV+ repertoires were severely depleted of MAIT alpha-chain CDR3s, unlike healthy controls.

The repertoire came from unfractionated whole blood and reflected all unsorted peripheral T cells. Exclusions covered tumors, febrile or AIDS-related illness, and hepatitis B or C coinfection. This clonotype was counted many times. Antigen unknown. Around 0.5 ug RNA was reverse transcribed with alpha and beta constant-region primers. Each of the alpha and beta chains got its own library through chain-specific third strand synthesis with indices. One entry per CDR3 protein results from TCRdb running MiXCR on the 5' RACE reads. This sample has 10,000 or so distinct CDR3 sequences, with 8% found just once. V trimming: 4 bases; J trimming: 6 bases; junction bases outside the gene matches: 7. The CDR3 length is 15 residues. Germline CDR1 reads SGHRS; CDR2 reads YFSETQ.

The sequencing here drew on blood, taken before antiretroviral therapy. This TCR came from an adult with HIV infection. The donor label of this sample is uncertain. The chain carries TRBV5-1 and TRBJ2-2; 9 positions match TRBD1. CDR3 nucleotide sequence: TGCGCCAGCAGCCGGGACAGGGTCATAGCCGGGGAGCTGTTTTTT. Translated: CASSRDRVIAGELFF.